This T cell receptor beta chain was documented in a study of blood T cell repertoires in COVID-19. Study-level information: Sources were T cells, B-cell-depleted T cells, or PBMCs; the material itself was cDNA or gDNA.

The V gene lost 3 bases and the J gene lost 2 bases, with 9 bases spanning the gap. Germline V CDR1 and CDR2: MNHEY, SVGAGI. This CDR3 is 14 amino acids long. Profiling relied on immunoSEQ multiplex PCR, and the TCRdb table lists in-frame clones only, not all of them. The sample has 61,000 or so clones, around nine tenths seen once. The receptor was isolated from a woman at least 80 years old with active COVID-19. The chain has TRBV6-5 and TRBJ2-3; D is uncertain. What was sequenced was peripheral blood. This CDR3 is CASSYVRFTDTQYF. CDR3 bases: TGTGCCAGCAGTTATGTCAGATTCACAGATACGCAGTATTTT.